This TCR beta chain comes out of a study of breast tumors, draining lymph nodes, adjacent tissues. TCRdb reanalysed the multiplex PCR reads using MiXCR and keeps one entry per CDR3 protein. This sample yields about 14,000 distinct CDR3 sequences, of which roughly 50% are seen a single time; about 30% belongs to the top ten. In its sample, this clonotype was seen many times. Its antigen is not identified. Since a much larger clone is just one base distant, this may be a read error. Germline V gene sequence: CDR1 SGHTS, CDR2 YDEGEE. The CDR3 extends over 13 amino acids. Trimming took off 4 bases at V and 7 bases at J, with 14 bases between the two ends. Study-wide results and limits: Tumor repertoires ranked between lymph nodes and nontumor tissue in diversity, with V and J gene preferences. The lymph node origin of tumor T cells was framed as consistent with a hypothesis, not demonstrated. The data were judged consistent with most tumor T cells coming from lymph node and expanding in tumor.

The source of this sequence is a female donor with breast cancer. Some clones in this sample may be carry-over from other donors' samples. The sample was tumor-adjacent breast tissue. The V and J genes are TRBV5-8 and TRBJ1-2; tentative D call: TRBD1 (5 bases). The CDR3 DNA sequence: TGTGCCAGCAGCCCCACTGGGGCACGTGGCTACACCTTC. Translating it yields CASSPTGARGYTF.